The rows below give T cell receptor beta chains drawn from one sample of a study of patients and donors after allogeneic stem cell transplantation. Each CDR3 protein is one row after TCRdb ran MiXCR on the RT-PCR reads. Counted here are almost 20,000 distinct CDR3 sequences, around 4.5% occurring once; the ten biggest clones make up around 37%. Sequenced material: blood, either unsorted or a sorted T cell fraction (not recorded which). All receptors come from a human donor who was either an allogeneic HSCT recipient or a stem cell or donor lymphocyte infusion donor (not recorded which). It is not recorded whose cells these are; they may come from a transplant donor. The CDR3 runs from the conserved cysteine through the conserved F or W. A D gene is named only where the DNA matches it firmly. A row's size may be missing; if present it is once, few, many or a size class.

V gene	J gene	clone size	D gene	CDR3 length	CDR3 protein	CDR3 DNA
TRBV7-9	TRBJ1-4	many	NA	15	CASSLEAGWSEKLFF	TGTGCCAGCAGCTTAGAAGCGGGGTGGAGTGAAAAACTGTTTTTT
TRBV18	TRBJ2-3	many	NA	13	CASSNTVSDTQYF	TGTGCCAGCTCCAACACAGTCTCAGATACGCAGTATTTT
TRBV11-1	TRBJ2-6	many	NA	18	CASSLGWVLRSGANVLTF	TGTGCCAGCAGCTTAGGTTGGGTATTACGGTCTGGGGCCAACGTCCTGACTTTC
TRBV4-2	TRBJ2-3	many	TRBD2	16	CASSPGLAATWDTQYF	TGTGCCAGCAGCCCGGGACTAGCGGCGACGTGGGATACGCAGTATTTT
TRBV18	TRBJ1-5	NA	NA	14	CASSPPTPFAPQHF	TGTGCCAGCTCACCACCGACACCCTTTGCGCCCCAGCATTTT
TRBV6-5	TRBJ2-1	many	TRBD2	18	CASSYSIIAGLYFDEQFF	TGTGCCAGCAGTTACTCTATAATAGCGGGATTATACTTCGATGAGCAGTTCTTC
TRBV14	TRBJ1-1	many	NA	20	CASSQDAAGVGRPMNTEAFF	TGTGCCAGCAGCCAAGATGCGGCCGGGGTCGGACGGCCGATGAACACTGAAGCTTTCTTT
TRBV6-1	TRBJ1-3	many	NA	15	CASSGRQTSGNTIYF	TGTGCCAGCAGTGGCAGGCAAACCTCTGGAAACACCATATATTTT
TRBV5-1	TRBJ1-1	few	NA	15	CASSLSAGMNTEAFF	TGCGCCAGCAGCTTGAGTGCCGGGATGAACACTGAAGCTTTCTTT
TRBV25-1	TRBJ2-5	many	TRBD2	16	CASSARLAGDLETQYF	TGTGCCAGCAGTGCCCGACTAGCGGGAGATTTAGAGACCCAGTACTTC
TRBV6-1	TRBJ2-1	few	NA	12	CASLAGYNEQFF	TGTGCCAGCCTTGCAGGGTACAATGAGCAGTTCTTC
TRBV5-1	TRBJ2-7	many	NA	16	CASSLIRTGAYFEQYF	TGCGCCAGCAGCTTGATTCGGACCGGGGCTTACTTCGAGCAGTACTTC
TRBV28	TRBJ2-7	many	NA	12	CASSLFEGEQYF	TGTGCCAGCAGTTTATTTGAGGGCGAGCAGTACTTC
TRBV7-8	TRBJ1-1	many	NA	16	CASLEALPMLNTEAFF	TGTGCCAGCTTAGAGGCTTTACCTATGTTGAACACTGAAGCTTTCTTT
TRBV7-9	TRBJ1-2	many	TRBD1	17	CASSLDSRTGGGYGYTF	TGTGCCAGCAGCTTAGATTCTAGGACAGGGGGCGGCTATGGCTACACCTTC
TRBV5-1	TRBJ2-5	many	NA	13	CASSLQGLETQYF	TGCGCCAGCAGCTTACAGGGTTTGGAGACCCAGTACTTC
TRBV5-1	TRBJ1-3	many	NA	16	CASSLALVAGGDTIYF	TGCGCCAGCAGCTTGGCACTGGTAGCCGGAGGGGACACCATATATTTT
TRBV7-9	TRBJ2-5	many	TRBD2	15	CASSSTGTRGETQYF	TGTGCCAGCAGCTCTACCGGGACTAGGGGGGAGACCCAGTACTTC
TRBV7-9	TRBJ1-1	many	TRBD1	15	CASSFQTGLNTEAFF	TGTGCCAGCAGCTTCCAGACAGGGTTGAACACTGAAGCTTTCTTT
TRBV7-9	TRBJ2-3	many	NA	15	CASSSWDLRTDTQYF	TGTGCCAGCAGCTCCTGGGACCTCCGCACAGATACGCAGTATTTT
TRBV27	TRBJ1-1	many	NA	13	CASSSREGTEAFF	TGTGCCAGCAGTAGCAGGGAAGGCACTGAAGCTTTCTTT
TRBV7-8	TRBJ2-5	many	NA	14	CASSSPDTPETQYF	TGTGCCAGCAGCTCCCCTGACACTCCGGAGACCCAGTACTTC
TRBV9	TRBJ2-3	once	NA	15	CASSVAPVGTDTQYF	TGTGCCAGCAGCGTAGCCCCCGTGGGCACAGATACGCAGTATTTT
TRBV20-1	TRBJ1-2	many	TRBD1	17	CSANPGFRGTGGYGYTF	TGCAGTGCTAATCCCGGCTTCCGCGGGACAGGGGGCTATGGCTACACCTTC
TRBV20-1	TRBJ2-7	many	NA	14	CSARGVQTSYEQYF	TGCAGTGCTAGAGGTGTCCAAACCTCCTACGAGCAGTACTTC
TRBV2	TRBJ2-7	many	NA	13	CASSGGRTYEQYF	TGTGCCAGCAGTGGAGGTCGAACCTACGAGCAGTACTTC
TRBV28	TRBJ2-3	few	NA	14	CASSLSIHTDTQYF	TGTGCCAGCAGTTTATCGATACACACAGATACGCAGTATTTT
TRBV24-1	TRBJ2-3	NA	NA	15	CATSDPGSAGDTQYF	TGTGCCACCAGTGACCCCGGGTCCGCGGGGGATACGCAGTATTTT
TRBV18	TRBJ2-3	many	NA	15	CASSPTGWTTDTQYF	TGTGCCAGCTCACCAACAGGGTGGACTACAGATACGCAGTATTTT
TRBV28	TRBJ2-5	few	TRBD1	13	CASRTGSWETQYF	TGTGCCAGCAGGACAGGGTCGTGGGAGACCCAGTACTTC
TRBV9	TRBJ2-1	NA	NA	15	CASSVIDGRCNEQFF	TGTGCCAGCAGCGTAATTGACGGGAGATGCAATGAGCAGTTCTTC
TRBV3-1	TRBJ2-7	many	NA	15	CASRHGGGTPGEQYF	TGTGCCAGCAGACACGGCGGGGGCACCCCTGGCGAGCAGTACTTC
TRBV20-1	TRBJ2-2	medium-sized	TRBD2	17	CSADLSVAGGSTGELFF	TGCAGTGCCGATTTATCGGTAGCGGGAGGATCGACCGGGGAGCTGTTTTTT
TRBV27	TRBJ1-1	NA	TRBD1	17	CASSSRAQGAGNTEAFF	TGTGCCAGCAGTTCCCGCGCACAGGGGGCCGGGAACACTGAAGCTTTCTTT
TRBV20-1	TRBJ2-3	many	NA	15	CSASMVGWGTDTQYF	TGCAGTGCTAGTATGGTGGGCTGGGGCACAGATACGCAGTATTTT
TRBV10-1	TRBJ2-7	NA	NA	14	CASSEVDSPYEQYF	TGCGCCAGCAGTGAGGTGGATTCCCCCTACGAGCAGTACTTC
TRBV12-3/TRBV12-4	TRBJ2-7	NA	TRBD1	15	CASSLAGQGPHEQYF	TGTGCCAGCAGCCTCGCGGGACAGGGGCCCCACGAGCAGTACTTC
TRBV7-9	TRBJ2-7	many	TRBD2	15	CASSFRTSGRNEQYF	TGTGCCAGCAGCTTCCGGACTAGCGGGAGGAACGAGCAGTACTTC
TRBV28	TRBJ2-1	few	NA	13	CASSPNSLNEQFF	TGTGCCAGCAGCCCTAATTCCCTCAATGAGCAGTTCTTC
TRBV28	TRBJ1-5	NA	NA	13	CASSFIGDQPQHF	TGTGCCAGCAGTTTCATAGGGGACCAGCCCCAGCATTTT
TRBV6-1	TRBJ2-3	many	TRBD2	15	CASRRTSGPTDTQYF	TGTGCCAGCAGAAGGACTAGCGGGCCCACAGATACGCAGTATTTT
TRBV9	TRBJ2-1	few	NA	16	CASSVGNAALYNEQFF	TGTGCCAGCAGCGTAGGTAATGCGGCCCTCTACAATGAGCAGTTCTTC
TRBV15	TRBJ2-1	many	NA	16	CATSRGRGDSYNEQFF	TGTGCCACCAGCAGAGGGCGGGGTGACTCCTACAATGAGCAGTTCTTC
TRBV7-9	TRBJ1-1	many	NA	14	CASSLTGGNTEAFF	TGTGCCAGCAGCCTAACGGGGGGGAACACTGAAGCTTTCTTT
TRBV6-1	TRBJ2-7	NA	NA	15	CASSELGEWGYEQYF	TGTGCCAGCAGTGAACTCGGGGAGTGGGGCTACGAGCAGTACTTC
TRBV3-1	TRBJ1-1	many	NA	12	CASSPGRTEAFF	TGTGCCAGCAGCCCTGGCAGGACTGAAGCTTTCTTT
TRBV7-9	TRBJ1-2	many	NA	14	CASSLGGRTYGYTF	TGTGCCAGCAGCTTAGGGGGGCGAACTTATGGCTACACCTTC
TRBV2	TRBJ2-1	NA	NA	14	CASSDGYSDNEQFF	TGTGCCAGCAGTGATGGGTACTCAGACAATGAGCAGTTCTTC
TRBV4-2	TRBJ2-1	NA	NA	16	CASSPDGRSSYNEQFF	TGTGCCAGCAGCCCTGACGGAAGAAGCTCCTACAATGAGCAGTTCTTC
TRBV6-1	TRBJ1-2	many	NA	14	CASRRAGSPKGYTF	TGTGCCAGTCGTAGGGCGGGATCGCCGAAAGGCTACACCTTC
TRBV6-1	TRBJ2-1	medium-sized	NA	15	CASRQDSWGDNEQFF	TGTGCCAGCAGGCAGGACTCCTGGGGGGACAATGAGCAGTTCTTC
TRBV18	TRBJ2-3	NA	NA	19	CASSHPAAYGTYDTDTQYF	TGTGCCAGCTCCCACCCCGCCGCCTACGGGACCTATGACACAGATACGCAGTATTTT
TRBV6-1	TRBJ1-1	many	TRBD1	14	CASSDLNRGDEAFF	TGTGCCAGCAGTGACCTAAACAGGGGTGATGAAGCTTTCTTT
TRBV5-6	TRBJ1-2	many	TRBD1	17	CASSLGGHQASNYGYTF	TGTGCCAGCAGCTTAGGGGGCCACCAGGCCTCTAACTATGGCTACACCTTC
TRBV7-8	TRBJ2-3	many	NA	14	CASSFSLRTDTQYF	TGTGCCAGCAGCTTCTCCCTTCGCACAGATACGCAGTATTTT
TRBV7-6	TRBJ2-7	medium-sized	TRBD1	15	CASSIEQTGLSEQYF	TGTGCCAGCAGCATCGAACAGACAGGGTTGAGCGAGCAGTACTTC
TRBV11-2	TRBJ2-5	many	NA	12	CASSGSGETQYF	TGTGCCAGCAGCGGGAGCGGAGAGACCCAGTACTTC
TRBV7-9	TRBJ2-1	many	NA	13	CASGGRNYNEQFF	TGTGCCAGCGGGGGCAGAAACTACAATGAGCAGTTCTTC